This TCR beta chain was sequenced during a study of T cell responses to AZD1222 COVID-19 vaccine. Whole-study findings and limits: Spike-specific TCR breadth rose after two AZD1222 doses, and depth rose as well. Regions 160-218 and 743-854 dominated among vaccine-associated CD4 TCRs spanning spike.

The germline CDR1 and CDR2 sequences are DFQATT and SNEGSKA (reference sequence). V gave up 3 bases and J gave up 2 bases, with 14 bases separating them. The CDR3 contains 15 residues. Concerning this clone: Its antigen is not known.

The method was immunoSEQ multiplex PCR; TCRdb's version includes in-frame clones alone and lacks a portion of them. The sample holds some 150,000 clones, more than 70% seen once. The input for sequencing was peripheral blood, taken on day 0 of AZD1222 vaccination. This sequence was found in an adult in good health. V is TRBV20-1 and J is TRBJ2-4; the D is unclear. CDR3 in DNA: TGCAGTGCTAGTCGGCAAACGGCCTCCAAAAACATTCAGTACTTC. Its translation is CSASRQTASKNIQYF.